This TCR beta chain was documented in a study of cytomegalovirus exposure and HLA in healthy donors. Points from the study as a whole: According to reports, the classifier identified cytomegalovirus status with high specificity and sensitivity.

A word on this clone: Its antigen remains unidentified.

Only in-frame clones appear in the TCRdb table, and some are missing; sequencing was by immunoSEQ multiplex PCR. The sample consists of tens of thousands of clones, approximately 88% of them appearing once. The CDR3 spans 15 residues. Trimming removed 1 base at V and 8 bases at J, with 17 bases between. Per the germline V gene, CDR1 is MNHNS and CDR2 is SASEGT. Sequencing used PBMCs. The rearrangement uses TRBV6-1 and TRBJ1-2, with D hard to call. This clonotype was sampled from a woman under 30 in good health and CMV-seronegative. The CDR3 nucleotides are TGTGCCAGCAGTGAAGACCCGGCCGCGGCGTGGGGCTACACCTTC. It specifies CASSEDPAAAWGYTF.